A single sample gave rise to the 8 T cell receptor beta chains below, sequenced in a study of blood T cell repertoires in COVID-19. Clones were read by immunoSEQ multiplex PCR, and TCRdb kept only the in-frame ones, dropping some. The top ten clones hold 10% to 15% of a sample with about 63,000 clones, about 81% of them seen once. Sequences were obtained from peripheral blood. The receptor set was obtained from a human donor in a cohort sampled during active COVID-19.

The chain combines TRBV7-2 with TRBJ1-3, with a weak D call TRBD1 (6 bases). V was shortened by 6 bases and J by 2 bases, with 11 bases between the two germline ends. Germline CDR1 is SGHTA and CDR2 is FQGNSA. This CDR3 has 14 amino acids. CDR3 coding DNA: TGTGCCAGCAGACTGACAGGAGCTGGAAACACCATATATTTT. The encoded protein is CASRLTGAGNTIYF.

This sequence joins TRBV4-3 and TRBJ2-7; TRBD2 agrees at 8 bases. V was clipped by 4 bases and J by 2 bases; unmatched bases: 4. There are 14 residues in the CDR3. CDR1 and CDR2 from the germline V gene are LGHNA and YSLEER. The CDR3 sequence: CASSPRGGPYEQYF. DNA of the CDR3: TGCGCCAGCAGCCCCCGGGGGGGTCCCTACGAGCAGTACTTC.

This clone was observed once. This chain links TRBV6-1 with TRBJ1-2, with TRBD1 matching 7 bases. The CDR3 loop spans 16 amino acids. CDR1 and CDR2 from the germline V gene are MNHNS and SASEGT. V lost 1 base to trimming and J lost 3 bases; unmatched junction nucleotides: 8. The CDR3 loop is CASSEGRGTGDYGYTF. The CDR3 DNA reads as TGTGCCAGCAGTGAAGGTCGGGGAACAGGGGACTATGGCTACACCTTC.

This clone was picked up a small number of times. CDR3 loop: CAIAEKRGYQPQHF. In DNA form, the CDR3 reads TGTGCCATTGCGGAAAAACGAGGTTATCAGCCCCAGCATTTT. This rearrangement joins TRBV19 to TRBJ1-5; no clear D. The germline V gene encodes CDR1 LNHDA and CDR2 SQIVND (reference sequence). The CDR3 runs to 14 residues. The germline V and J ends were trimmed by 10 bases and 5 bases, with 18 bases remaining between them.

This chain joins TRBV5-1 and TRBJ2-5, with D perhaps TRBD1 (7 bases). The CDR3 consists of 13 residues. CDR1 is SGHRS and CDR2 is YFSETQ in the germline V gene. V was trimmed by 2 bases and J by 4 bases, leaving 9 bases between them. As DNA, the CDR3 is TGCGCCAGCAGCTTTCAGGGGGGAGAGACCCAGTACTTC. It codes for CASSFQGGETQYF.

The chain carries TRBV30 and TRBJ2-5; weak D call: TRBD2 (5 bases). Germline-derived CDR1 and CDR2 are GTSNPN and SVGIG (reference sequence). This CDR3 region has 14 residues. Trimming removed 0 bases from V and 3 bases from J, with 11 bases in between. The CDR3 nucleotides read TGTGCCTGGAGTGTCCAGCGGCAGAAAGAGACCCAGTACTTC. Translating it yields CAWSVQRQKETQYF.

The chain links TRBV30 to TRBJ1-5; 7 bases agree with TRBD1. The CDR3 extends over 15 amino acids. Trimming cost V 0 bases and J 7 bases; bases outside gene matches: 9. The germline V gene encodes CDR1 GTSNPN and CDR2 SVGIG (reference sequence). The CDR3: CAWSVRGGYGQPQHF. As DNA, the CDR3 is TGTGCCTGGAGTGTACGAGGGGGCTACGGGCAGCCCCAGCATTTT.

The chain uses TRBV27 and TRBJ1-2; TRBD1 agrees at 8 bases. V lost 6 bases, J lost 7 bases, and 7 bases stayed unmatched. CDR3 size: 13 residues. The germline CDR1 and CDR2 sequences are MNHEY and SMNVEV (reference sequence). The CDR3 sequence is CASRQSGGTGYTF. CDR3 in DNA: TGTGCCAGCAGACAGTCAGGGGGCACTGGCTACACCTTC.